The sequence of this T cell receptor (beta chain) was determined in a study of identical twins. Whole-study results and caveats: Sequences that were out-of-frame, alpha and twin-shared displayed an excess of low generation probability.

Germline-derived CDR1 and CDR2 are MGHRA and YSYEKL. V was cut by 1 base and J by 10 bases, with 11 bases left in between. CDR3 length equals 13 residues. The table lists this clonotype with a few counts. Its specificity is not known. One entry per CDR3 protein, called by TCRdb with MiXCR from the 5' RACE reads. Altogether roughly 1.6 million distinct CDR3 sequences are present, about 32% being singletons, with the ten largest covering less than 0.35%. The sequencing sample was made of cord blood. V and J are TRBV4-1 and TRBJ2-1; D tentatively fits TRBD1 or TRBD2 (5 bases each). This clonotype was sampled from a newborn girl in good health. CDR3 DNA: TGCGCCAGCAGCCAAGTTTCCAGGGACGAGCAGTTCTTC. Encoded protein: CASSQVSRDEQFF.